This is a list of T cell receptor beta chains from one sample in a study of cytomegalovirus exposure and HLA in healthy donors. Assay: immunoSEQ multiplex PCR; the TCRdb copy retains only in-frame clones and omits some. This listing includes roughly 50,000 clones. The sequenced sample consisted of PBMCs. These receptors all stem from a female donor in good health and CMV-seronegative. CDR3s include the opening cysteine and the closing phenylalanine or tryptophan. A D gene is named only where the DNA matches it firmly.

V gene: TRBV19; J gene: TRBJ1-4; D gene: TRBD1; CDR3 protein: CASSPRTGGAEKLFF; CDR3 DNA: TGTGCCAGTAGTCCGAGGACAGGGGGCGCAGAAAAACTGTTTTTT
V gene: TRBV9; J gene: TRBJ1-4; D gene: TRBD1; CDR3 protein: CASSIGDRVYNEKLFF; CDR3 DNA: TGTGCCAGCAGCATTGGGGACAGGGTTTATAATGAAAAACTGTTTTTT
V gene: TRBV30; J gene: TRBJ2-5; D gene: -; CDR3 protein: CAWTRGHLRETQYF; CDR3 DNA: TGTGCCTGGACTAGGGGACATCTCCGGGAGACCCAGTACTTC
V gene: TRBV2; J gene: TRBJ2-7; D gene: -; CDR3 protein: CASSGLDEQYF; CDR3 DNA: TGTGCCAGCAGTGGACTGGACGAGCAGTACTTC
V gene: TRBV30; J gene: TRBJ2-7; D gene: -; CDR3 protein: CAWSDSHPYEQYF; CDR3 DNA: TGTGCCTGGAGTGACAGCCACCCCTACGAGCAGTACTTC
V gene: TRBV30; J gene: TRBJ1-1; D gene: -; CDR3 protein: CAWMGGRRTEAFF; CDR3 DNA: TGTGCCTGGATGGGGGGGCGTCGAACTGAAGCTTTCTTT
V gene: TRBV6-1; J gene: TRBJ2-7; D gene: -; CDR3 protein: CASRPGGGTYEQYF; CDR3 DNA: TGTGCCAGCAGGCCCGGGGGAGGAACCTACGAGCAGTACTTC
V gene: TRBV18; J gene: TRBJ2-7; D gene: TRBD2; CDR3 protein: CASSLRGTNYEQYF; CDR3 DNA: TGTGCCAGCTCCCTTAGAGGGACTAACTACGAGCAGTACTTC
V gene: TRBV5-1; J gene: TRBJ2-1; D gene: TRBD2; CDR3 protein: CASSPTSGGGEQFF; CDR3 DNA: TGCGCCAGCAGCCCGACTAGCGGGGGGGGTGAGCAGTTCTTC
V gene: TRBV29-1; J gene: TRBJ1-2; D gene: -; CDR3 protein: CSVLTENYGYTF; CDR3 DNA: TGCAGCGTCCTGACAGAGAACTATGGCTACACCTTC
V gene: TRBV30; J gene: TRBJ1-2; D gene: TRBD1; CDR3 protein: CACAGGSYGYTF; CDR3 DNA: TGTGCCTGTGCAGGGGGATCCTATGGCTACACCTTC
V gene: TRBV29-1; J gene: TRBJ2-5; D gene: TRBD2; CDR3 protein: CSSAGGEETQYF; CDR3 DNA: TGCAGCTCCGCGGGGGGGGAAGAGACCCAGTACTTC
V gene: TRBV29-1; J gene: TRBJ2-7; D gene: -; CDR3 protein: CSVAPQGGGEQYF; CDR3 DNA: TGCAGCGTTGCCCCACAGGGTGGGGGCGAGCAGTACTTC
V gene: TRBV2; J gene: TRBJ2-7; D gene: TRBD2; CDR3 protein: CASSLRTSGSYEQYF; CDR3 DNA: TGTGCCAGCAGTCTACGGACTAGCGGGAGCTACGAGCAGTACTTC
V gene: TRBV15; J gene: TRBJ2-7; D gene: TRBD1; CDR3 protein: CATSYLGTVTDEQYF; CDR3 DNA: TGTGCCACCAGCTACCTCGGGACAGTAACAGACGAGCAGTACTTC